The clone carrying this T cell receptor beta chain was seen a few times. What it binds is unknown. V was shortened by 6 bases and J by 0 bases, with 12 bases between the two germline ends. The CDR3 consists of 16 residues. The data were obtained in a study of blood T cells in healthy people across ages. Study-level points and caveats: Higher diversity, along with more naive CD4+ cells, distinguished long-lived donors from aged donors.

Through a sample-barcoded 5' primer and a J-beta primer mix, a second PCR was run for 7 to 11 cycles. TCRdb re-analysed the 5' RACE reads in MiXCR, keeping a single row per CDR3 protein. The data contain 270,000 or so distinct CDR3 sequences, roughly 26% of them singletons. This clonotype was sampled from a woman between 65 and 79 years old in good health. The chain carries TRBV12-3 or TRBV12-4 and TRBJ2-6; either TRBD1 or TRBD2 may fit D (5 bases each). Sequenced sample: blood. The CDR3 spells CASSAMRGSGANVLTF. Here the CDR3 DNA reads TGTGCCAGCAGCGCGATGAGGGGCTCTGGGGCCAACGTCCTGACTTTC.